A single sample is the source of the 31 T cell receptor beta chains below, sequenced in a study of blood T cell repertoires in COVID-19. Sequencing used immunoSEQ multiplex PCR; TCRdb keeps in-frame clones, though not all of them. The sample contains about 350,000 clones, roughly 89% of which appear only once. The sample consisted of peripheral blood. These receptors came from a woman younger than 30 who had recovered from COVID-19.

V and J are TRBV4-3 and TRBJ1-1; D is possibly TRBD1 (5 bases). Germline V gene data show CDR1 as LGHNA and CDR2 as YSLEER. The CDR3 sequence is 14 residues long. With 0 bases removed from V and 6 bases from J, the gap between germline ends came to 11 bases. The chain's CDR3 is CASSQDPGVAEAFF. CDR3 DNA sequence: TGCGCCAGCAGCCAAGACCCGGGGGTAGCTGAAGCTTTCTTT.

Written as DNA, the CDR3 is TGTGCCACCAGTGACTCAGGGGCCTGGGGATGGAATGAGCAGTTCTTC. Translating it yields CATSDSGAWGWNEQFF. The chain is built from TRBV24-1 and TRBJ2-1, with D perhaps matching TRBD1 (6 bases). CDR1 is KGHDR, CDR2 SFDVKD, per germline. Trimming removed 4 bases at V and 7 bases at J, with 19 bases between. The CDR3 is made up of 16 amino acids.

The chain joins TRBV5-4 to TRBJ1-1; 9 nucleotides agree with TRBD1. The V segment lost 4 bases and the J segment 4 bases; nucleotides outside the gene matches: 8. Germline CDR1 SGHNT, CDR2 YYREEE (reference sequence). CDR3 size: 15 residues. Here the CDR3 DNA reads TGTGCCAGCAGCCTCAACAGGGGGCTTGGCACTGAAGCTTTCTTT. Encoded protein: CASSLNRGLGTEAFF. Filled out from reference TRBV5-4 and TRBJ1-1, the complete variable domain reads ETGVTQSPTHLIKTRGQQVTLRCSSQSGHNTVSWYQQALGQGPQFIFQYYREEENGRGNFPPRFSGLQFPNYSSELNVNALELDDSALYLCASSLNRGLGTEAFFGQGTRLTVV.

The gene calls are TRBV27 and TRBJ2-5, with 10 bases lining up with TRBD2. V gave up 7 bases and J gave up 9 bases; unmatched junction bases: 14. Germline-derived CDR1 and CDR2 are MNHEY and SMNVEV (reference sequence). CDR3 length equals 15 residues. The CDR3 loop reads CASKSTLAGVAAQYF. The CDR3 nucleotides are TGTGCCAGCAAATCTACTCTAGCGGGAGTGGCGGCCCAGTACTTC.

The chain links TRBV7-9 to TRBJ2-5, with a possible D match to TRBD2 (6 bases). Germline loops: CDR1 SEHNR, CDR2 FQNEAQ (reference sequence). The CDR3 has 14 residues. Trimming pared 11 bases from V and 6 bases from J, leaving 22 bases between. This chain's CDR3 is CASDVGGTGQTQYF. CDR3 nucleotides: TGTGCCTCCGATGTGGGCGGGACGGGACAGACCCAGTACTTC. Based on the CDR3 plus reference TRBV7-9 and TRBJ2-5, the full variable domain is DTGVSQNPRHKITKRGQNVTFRCDPISEHNRLYWYRQTLGQGPEFLTYFQNEAQLEKSRLLSDRFSAERPKGSFSTLEIQRTEQGDSAMYLCASDVGGTGQTQYFGPGTRLLVL.

CDR3 bases: TGTGCCAGTAATCCTGGGAGAAGTGACACTGAAGCTTTCTTT. Its protein is CASNPGRSDTEAFF. This sequence joins TRBV19 and TRBJ1-1; D not resolved. V lost 7 bases, J lost 3 bases, and 15 bases lay in between. Germline V gives CDR1 LNHDA, CDR2 SQIVND (reference sequence). The CDR3 extends over 14 amino acids.

The chain is built from TRBV18 and TRBJ1-1; 7 bases are shared with TRBD1. CDR1 is KGHSH, CDR2 LQKENI, per germline. V was pared by 5 bases and J by 6 bases, with 9 bases of the junction left unmatched. The CDR3 length is 14 residues. The CDR3 loop is CASSGKQGLAEAFF. CDR3 in DNA: TGTGCCAGCTCAGGAAAACAGGGGTTGGCTGAAGCTTTCTTT.

V is TRBV4-3 and J is TRBJ2-2; 7 nucleotides align to TRBD1. The CDR3 spans 16 residues. The junction had 6 bases not matched to a gene; V was cut back by 0 bases and J by 5 bases. Germline CDR1 reads LGHNA; CDR2 reads YSLEER. The CDR3 coding sequence is TGCGCCAGCAGCCAAGAGTTAGGGACAGAAACCGGGGAGCTGTTTTTT. It translates to CASSQELGTETGELFF.

V and J are TRBV10-3 and TRBJ2-2; TRBD2 is a possible D gene (5 bases). The CDR3 covers 12 residues. Germline V gene lookup returns CDR1 ENHRY and CDR2 SYGVKD. Trimming removed 9 bases from V and 4 bases from J, with 9 bases in between. The CDR3 protein is CAIGSGTGELFF. As DNA, the CDR3 is TGTGCCATAGGGAGTGGCACCGGGGAGCTGTTTTTT.

The CDR3 loop is CASSRQGAFVTEAFF. CDR3 bases: TGTGCCAGCAGCAGACAGGGGGCGTTTGTCACTGAAGCTTTCTTT. The chain combines TRBV7-8 with TRBJ1-1; 10 positions agree with TRBD1. Unmatched junction bases numbered 7, after V lost 5 bases and J lost 4 bases. The germline CDR1 and CDR2 sequences are SGHVS and FQNEAQ. The CDR3 is 15 amino acids.

The gene calls are TRBV29-1 and TRBJ1-2; 7 nucleotides line up with TRBD1. V was clipped by 3 bases and J by 3 bases; unmatched bases: 13. This CDR3 region has 16 residues. Germline CDR1 and CDR2: SQVTM and ANQGSEA. Here the CDR3 reads CSVEVTGKGSDYGYTF. The CDR3, as DNA: TGCAGCGTTGAGGTGACAGGGAAAGGTTCGGACTATGGCTACACCTTC.

The chain uses TRBV27 and TRBJ2-1; 11 nucleotides match TRBD2. J gave up 9 bases and V 5 bases, and 12 bases lay outside the gene matches. The CDR3 sequence is 16 residues long. The V gene's germline CDR1 is MNHEY and CDR2 SMNVEV (reference sequence). CDR3: CASSPTGTSGSAEQFF. As DNA, the CDR3 is TGTGCCAGCAGTCCCACCGGGACTAGCGGTTCGGCTGAGCAGTTCTTC.

This chain links TRBV18 with TRBJ1-2, with D uncertain. The V end was cut by 2 bases, the J end by 4 bases, with 11 bases between. CDR3 length: 14 amino acids. Germline-derived CDR1 and CDR2 are KGHSH and LQKENI. As DNA, the CDR3 is TGTGCCAGCTCACCAGAAGGACTGCGCTATGGCTACACCTTC. Translation gives CASSPEGLRYGYTF.

This clone was detected only once. V usage is TRBV6-5 and J usage is TRBJ1-3; 7 positions match TRBD1. Looked up from germline, CDR1 is MNHEY and CDR2 is SVGAGI. The ends lost 8 bases at V and 0 bases at J; junction bases unmatched: 7. The CDR3 runs to 15 residues. CDR3 nucleotide sequence: TGTGCCAGCCGGACAGGAACTACCTCTGGAAACACCATATATTTT. Its protein product is CASRTGTTSGNTIYF.

V usage is TRBV7-9 and J usage is TRBJ2-4; possibly TRBD1 for D (6 bases). The CDR3 contains 15 residues. V was shortened by 4 bases and J by 2 bases, with 12 bases between the two germline ends. CDR1 and CDR2 from the germline V gene are SEHNR and FQNEAQ (reference sequence). In DNA form, the CDR3 reads TGTGCCAGCAGCTACCAGGGGTGGACCAAAAACATTCAGTACTTC. Translated, it gives CASSYQGWTKNIQYF.

This clone was seen just once. The chain combines TRBV28 with TRBJ2-1; the match to TRBD2 covers 7 bases. CDR3 length: 16 residues. CDR1 and CDR2 (germline): MDHEN, SYDVKM. The trim removed 4 bases at V and 5 bases at J, leaving 11 bases unmatched. Here the CDR3 DNA reads TGTGCCAGCAGTTCCCCCGTTGGCGGGAGACACAATGAGCAGTTCTTC. It encodes CASSSPVGGRHNEQFF.

V gene TRBV7-9 combines with J gene TRBJ2-1; 8 bases agree with TRBD1. Germline V lookup: CDR1 SEHNR, CDR2 FQNEAQ (reference sequence). The CDR3 is 16 residues long. Losses at the gene ends were 4 bases for V and 0 bases for J; bases not matched to a gene: 5. The CDR3 DNA follows: TGTGCCAGCAGCTCCACGACAGGGGCCTCCTACAATGAGCAGTTCTTC. Its protein is CASSSTTGASYNEQFF.

The CDR3 sequence is CASSPYDRVQETQYF. CDR3 DNA sequence: TGTGCCAGCAGTCCCTATGACAGGGTTCAGGAGACCCAGTACTTC. This chain joins TRBV27 and TRBJ2-5, with 7 bases fitting TRBD1. Germline-derived CDR1 and CDR2 are MNHEY and SMNVEV (reference sequence). The CDR3 has 15 amino acids. After removal of 5 bases from V and 5 bases from J, the junction contained 11 bases not matched to a gene.

This chain connects TRBV18 to TRBJ2-1; D uncertain. The CDR3 has 14 residues. V was trimmed by 0 bases and J by 7 bases, leaving 10 bases between them. Germline V gene lookup returns CDR1 KGHSH and CDR2 LQKENI. CDR3 in amino acids: CASSPPGTRNEQFF. In DNA form, the CDR3 reads TGTGCCAGCTCACCACCTGGTACGAGGAATGAGCAGTTCTTC.

This chain connects TRBV5-1 to TRBJ2-5; 14 nucleotides match TRBD2. V was pared by 4 bases and J by 6 bases, with 14 bases of the junction left unmatched. The CDR3 sequence is 18 residues long. The germline gives CDR1 SGHRS, CDR2 YFSETQ. DNA of the CDR3: TGCGCCAGCAGCGGGGGGACTAGCGGGAGTCGATCCACAAAGACCCAGTACTTC. As protein: CASSGGTSGSRSTKTQYF.

This clone was observed a single time. V is TRBV21-1 and J is TRBJ1-1; the DNA was not used to check the table's D call, TRBD1. TRBV21-1 is given as a pseudogene. CDR3 length equals 16 residues. CDR3 amino acids: CASSNGGQSRNTEAFF. The CDR3 DNA reads TGTGCCAGCAGCAATGGAGGACAGTCACGTAACACTGAAGCTTTCTTT.

This clone occurred once. The chain recombines TRBV3-1 (or the pseudogene TRBV3-2) with TRBJ1-2, with unresolved D. CDR1 LGHDT and CDR2 YNNKEL come from the germline V gene (reference sequence). This CDR3 has 18 residues. V was trimmed by 5 bases and J by 7 bases, leaving 29 bases between them. The CDR3 region has the DNA TGTGCCAGCAGCAACGACGGACTACGAAGTACGGTGTCCGGTGGCTACACCTTC. Amino acid sequence: CASSNDGLRSTVSGGYTF.

The chain employs TRBV19 and TRBJ1-1; D is perhaps TRBD1 (5 bases). The ends were cut back, 6 bases at V and 4 bases at J, with 15 bases in the middle. The germline V gene encodes CDR1 LNHDA and CDR2 SQIVND (reference sequence). This CDR3 has 14 amino acids. This CDR3 reads CASRRTGDSTEAFF. DNA of the CDR3: TGTGCCAGTAGGCGGACGGGTGACAGCACTGAAGCTTTCTTT.

V and J are TRBV6-5 and TRBJ1-5, with TRBD1 matching over 9 bases. The trim removed 5 bases at V and 5 bases at J, leaving 7 bases unmatched. The germline gives CDR1 MNHEY, CDR2 SVGAGI. This CDR3 is built from 15 residues. The CDR3 DNA reads TGTGCCAGCAGTCAACAGGGGGCTGGTTATCAGCCCCAGCATTTT. Protein sequence: CASSQQGAGYQPQHF.

The rearrangement links TRBV9 to TRBJ1-1; TRBD1 might be the D (6 bases). CDR1 is SGDLS and CDR2 is YYNGEE in the germline V gene. V shed 3 bases and J shed 3 bases, with 9 bases lying between them. The CDR3 has 13 amino acids. CDR3 DNA: TGTGCCAGCAGCGCCCCAGGGGACACTGAAGCTTTCTTT. Residues: CASSAPGDTEAFF.

The chain couples TRBV14 to TRBJ1-2; possible D gene TRBD1, 5 bases. The V end lost 5 bases, the J end lost 3 bases, and 13 bases lay between the germline ends. There are 14 residues in the CDR3. Germline CDR1 and CDR2: SGHDN and FVKESK. The CDR3 DNA reads TGTGCCAGCAGCATTCAGGGTTTCGACTATGGCTACACCTTC. It encodes CASSIQGFDYGYTF.

This clone came up a few times. The chain uses TRBV30 and TRBJ1-5; 9 bases map to TRBD1. The CDR3 extends over 14 amino acids. V trimming: 1 base; J trimming: 2 bases; junction bases outside the gene matches: 0. The germline gives CDR1 GTSNPN, CDR2 SVGIG (reference sequence). CDR3 residues: CAWSGTGGNQPQHF. As DNA, the CDR3 is TGTGCCTGGAGTGGGACAGGGGGCAATCAGCCCCAGCATTTT.

The gene calls are TRBV4-1 and TRBJ2-2; D is possibly TRBD1 (6 bases). The CDR3 has 16 residues. Germline loops: CDR1 MGHRA, CDR2 YSYEKL. Trimming left V 0 bases short and J 5 bases short, with 13 bases between. Written as DNA, the CDR3 is TGCGCCAGCAGCCAAGAGTCCACAGGGTGGACCGGGGAGCTGTTTTTT. It is translated as CASSQESTGWTGELFF.

V gene TRBV6-1 combines with J gene TRBJ2-1; 12 bases agree with TRBD1. CDR3 length: 16 residues. Germline V gene data show CDR1 as MNHNS and CDR2 as SASEGT. J was trimmed by 8 bases and V by 2 bases; bases with no gene match: 7. CDR3 protein: CASSESAGTGGDEQFF. The CDR3 DNA follows: TGTGCCAGCAGTGAATCAGCCGGGACAGGGGGCGATGAGCAGTTCTTC.

This chain joins TRBV6-2 or TRBV6-3 and TRBJ2-5; 9 positions agree with TRBD2. J lost 3 bases, V lost 2 bases, and 4 bases had no gene match. CDR1 and CDR2 (germline): MNHEY, SVGEGT. The CDR3 is 15 residues long. The CDR3 loop reads CASSYGGLAEETQYF. The CDR3 nucleotides read TGTGCCAGCAGTTACGGGGGACTAGCCGAAGAGACCCAGTACTTC.

The chain combines TRBV30 with TRBJ2-1; 11 bases are shared with TRBD1. Germline V gene data show CDR1 as GTSNPN and CDR2 as SVGIG (reference sequence). The CDR3 runs to 13 residues. V was clipped by 4 bases and J by 10 bases; unmatched bases: 6. This CDR3 reads CAWTGQGANEQFF. The CDR3 DNA reads TGTGCCTGGACCGGACAGGGGGCGAACGAGCAGTTCTTC.